A single sample is the source of the 3 T cell receptor beta chains below, sequenced in a study of blood T cell repertoires in COVID-19. Sequencing used immunoSEQ multiplex PCR; TCRdb keeps in-frame clones, though not all of them. The sample holds over 25,000 clones, almost 85% seen once. Source material: peripheral blood. Every receptor here comes from a man in his 60s with active COVID-19.

This sequence joins TRBV5-4 and TRBJ2-7; 8 bases fit TRBD2. The V and J ends lost 4 bases and 2 bases, in that order; junction bases with no gene match: 11. The CDR3 is 16 amino acids. CDR1 and CDR2 from the germline V gene are SGHNT and YYREEE (reference sequence). CDR3 nucleotide sequence: TGTGCCAGCAGCCGGGAGGGTAGCGGAAGGGCCTACGAGCAGTACGTC. This sequence encodes CASSREGSGRAYEQYV.

This clone was observed once. The CDR3 coding sequence is TGCGCCAGCAGTCAAGGGACTAGCGGGAGTAGGGGAAACTCCTACGAGCAGTACGTC. Translating gives CASSQGTSGSRGNSYEQYV. This chain uses TRBV23-1 with TRBJ2-7, with 14 bases aligning to TRBD2. TRBV23-1 is an ORF, with its function uncertain. The CDR3 extends over 19 amino acids. The V and J ends lost 2 bases and 0 bases, in that order; junction bases with no gene match: 9.

This sequence joins TRBV9 and TRBJ2-1; D is possibly TRBD1 (5 bases). The V gene lost 3 bases and the J gene lost 8 bases, with 6 bases spanning the gap. The germline V gene encodes CDR1 SGDLS and CDR2 YYNGEE. The CDR3 runs 11 residues. This CDR3 reads CASSGGYEQFF. The CDR3 region has the DNA TGTGCCAGCAGCGGGGGCTATGAGCAGTTCTTC.